Listed below are T cell receptor beta chains from one sample, sequenced in a study of T cells expressing NK-cell markers. From the 5' RACE reads, TCRdb lists one entry per CDR3 protein and no DNA. This table holds 350,000 to 500,000 distinct CDR3 sequences. The sequenced sample consisted of blood T cells: a sorted CD56 or NKG2C T cell subset, CD4+ or CD8+ T cells, or bulk PBMC T cells (not recorded which). The receptors derive from a woman aged 18-70 years in good health. Both conserved end residues are part of each CDR3. Each record gives: J gene, V gene, CDR3 protein.

>TRBJ2-2|TRBV5-1
CASSLIGGFTGELFF
>TRBJ2-1|TRBV12-3/TRBV12-4
CASSPTGTGSGLSANEQFF
>TRBJ2-5|TRBV20-1
CSAQAGALQETQYF
>TRBJ1-2|TRBV10-3
CAISDQAGGNYGYTF
>TRBJ2-1|TRBV9
CASSVGGSNEQFF
>TRBJ2-6|TRBV20-1
CSASTGRISGANVLTF
>TRBJ2-2|TRBV4-2
CASSQEGRPTAWSGELFF
>TRBJ1-2|TRBV28
CASSPYRVGYGYTF
>TRBJ2-7|TRBV28
CASSLGEEQYF
>TRBJ2-2|TRBV24-1
CATSDLAGESGELFF
>TRBJ1-3|TRBV11-2
CASSFRGLSGNTIYF
>TRBJ2-7|TRBV20-1
CSAIAGTARLEQYF
>TRBJ1-1|TRBV12-3/TRBV12-4
CASSLELYSEAFF
>TRBJ2-2|TRBV6-4
CASSDGGLDTGELFF
>TRBJ1-4|TRBV7-9
CASSLAVGTNEKLFF
>TRBJ2-1|TRBV12-3/TRBV12-4
CASSYGGTSGEQFF
>TRBJ1-5|TRBV25-1
CATSSGGGNQPQHF
>TRBJ2-2|TRBV19
CASSNQGTGELFF
>TRBJ2-7|TRBV6-6
CASSGGGFYEQYF
>TRBJ2-3|TRBV4-2
CASSQDLGPGTADTQYF
>TRBJ1-4|TRBV12-3/TRBV12-4
CASSTGTKNEKLFF
>TRBJ2-2|TRBV24-1
CATNRTNTGELFF
>TRBJ1-3|TRBV11-1
CASSSELTGINYWDTIYF
>TRBJ2-5|TRBV5-1
CASSLGDKQETQYF
>TRBJ2-3|TRBV4-2
CASSHPRGDTQYF
>TRBJ2-3|TRBV7-3
CASSLLGVADTQYF
>TRBJ2-3|TRBV7-2
CASSLNSRGRDTQYF
>TRBJ2-1|TRBV10-3
CATSPGQSYNEQFF
>TRBJ2-1|TRBV27
CASSSRDYYNEQFF
>TRBJ1-2|TRBV20-1
CSARRQGVYGYTF